The clone carrying this T cell receptor (beta chain) was counted a few times. What it binds is unknown. The PCR contained 60 Vbeta and 13 Jbeta primers. Sequencing used immunoSEQ multiplex PCR; TCRdb keeps in-frame clones, though not all of them. The sample holds under 200,000 clones, about four fifths seen once. The data stem from a study of cytomegalovirus exposure and HLA in healthy donors. The study, taken as a whole, reports: An analysis done earlier found most TCR beta V segments productive about 90% or about 30% of the time. A later analysis reportedly found fewer N-insertions in an Asian-associated ancestry cluster than the roughly 680-donor mean.

The V end lost 3 bases, the J end lost 5 bases, and 10 bases lay between the germline ends. Germline-derived CDR1 and CDR2 are MDHEN and SYDVKM. The CDR3 sequence is 13 residues long. The chain combines TRBV28 with TRBJ1-1; the D gene is possibly TRBD1 (5 bases). The sequenced sample consisted of PBMCs. The clonotype comes from a male donor in good health and CMV-seropositive. The CDR3 sequence is CASSFQGRTEAFF. In DNA, the CDR3 is TGTGCCAGCAGTTTCCAGGGCCGGACTGAAGCTTTCTTT.